The clone carrying this T cell receptor (beta chain) was detected a few times. Its antigen is undetermined. V lost 2 bases, J lost 6 bases, and 8 bases lay in between. Germline values: CDR1 MGHRA, CDR2 YSYEKL. The CDR3 is made up of 12 amino acids. This record belongs to a study of lymphopenia after photon versus proton radiotherapy. Broader study findings: Authors raise, but do not show, better survival with proton therapy. After lymphocyte nadir, photon-treated repertoires showed oligoclonal expansion, especially CD8+ Temra. Relative stability marked proton patients; photon patients lost diversity and naive cells.

The method was immunoSEQ multiplex PCR; TCRdb's version includes in-frame clones alone and lacks a portion of them. The table lists about 40,000 clones, roughly 86% of them singletons. This sequence was found in a woman in her seventies with pancreatic cancer. Some clones in this sample may be carry-over from other donors' samples. The source was peripheral blood, collected from a patient treated with proton-based radiotherapy. V is TRBV4-1 and J is TRBJ2-7; no reliable D call. The CDR3 DNA sequence: TGCGCCAGCAGCCAAATCAGTGGCGAGCAGTACTTC. Its protein product is CASSQISGEQYF.